Listed below are T cell receptor beta chains from one sample, sequenced in a study of a mutant IDH1 vaccine in newly diagnosed glioma. TCRdb's table, derived via immunoSEQ multiplex PCR, lists solely in-frame clones and lacks some. The sample carries about 68,000 clones, around 79% recorded once. Material: PBMCs, obtained from a glioma patient treated with radiotherapy, temozolomide or both. Source of these receptors: a man between 50 and 59 years old with glioma. Both conserved end residues are part of each CDR3. A D gene is named only where the DNA matches it firmly. A row's size may be missing; if present it is once, few, many or a size class.

clone size: -; J gene: TRBJ1-2; D gene: -; V gene: TRBV4-2; CDR3 DNA: TGTGCCAGCAGCCAAGATCTGTTGGTCCCTAACTATGGCTACACCTTC; CDR3 protein: CASSQDLLVPNYGYTF
clone size: -; J gene: TRBJ2-5; D gene: -; V gene: TRBV15; CDR3 DNA: TGTGCCACCAGCAGAGATCGCCCCGGGCAAGAGACCCAGTACTTC; CDR3 protein: CATSRDRPGQETQYF
clone size: -; J gene: TRBJ1-4; D gene: -; V gene: TRBV10-3; CDR3 DNA: TGTGCCATCAGTGACCCGGGCGCGGTAACTAATGAAAAACTGTTTTTT; CDR3 protein: CAISDPGAVTNEKLFF
clone size: -; J gene: TRBJ2-3; D gene: -; V gene: TRBV6-1; CDR3 DNA: TGTGCCATTTCCGGGACCCTCTATACGCAGTATTTT; CDR3 protein: CAISGTLYTQYF
clone size: once; J gene: TRBJ1-2; D gene: -; V gene: TRBV5-6; CDR3 DNA: TGTGCCAGCAGCTACAGGGTCCTAGCTAACTATGGCTACACCTTC; CDR3 protein: CASSYRVLANYGYTF
clone size: few; J gene: TRBJ1-1; D gene: -; V gene: TRBV30; CDR3 DNA: TGTGCCTGGAGTCGACAGAGGAACACTGAAGCTTTCTTT; CDR3 protein: CAWSRQRNTEAFF
clone size: -; J gene: TRBJ2-7; D gene: TRBD1; V gene: TRBV6-1; CDR3 DNA: TGTGCCAGCAGTGACAGGGGGCAGAGGGAGCAGTACTTC; CDR3 protein: CASSDRGQREQYF
clone size: few; J gene: TRBJ1-1; D gene: -; V gene: TRBV7-2; CDR3 DNA: TGTGCCAGCAGCTCTCGGAGCCAGAGCACTGAAGCTTTCTTT; CDR3 protein: CASSSRSQSTEAFF
clone size: -; J gene: TRBJ1-1; D gene: -; V gene: TRBV7-8; CDR3 DNA: TGTGCCAGCAGCCCCGACAGGATGAACACTGAAGCTTTCTTT; CDR3 protein: CASSPDRMNTEAFF
clone size: -; J gene: TRBJ1-2; D gene: TRBD1; V gene: TRBV19; CDR3 DNA: TGTGCCAGCCAACACAGGGGGCTTAACTATGGCTACACCTTC; CDR3 protein: CASQHRGLNYGYTF
clone size: -; J gene: TRBJ1-2; D gene: -; V gene: TRBV9; CDR3 DNA: TGTGCCAGCAGCGTAGGAGGTCTCCCCTTATACTATGGCTACACCTTC; CDR3 protein: CASSVGGLPLYYGYTF
clone size: -; J gene: TRBJ1-1; D gene: -; V gene: TRBV7-9; CDR3 DNA: TGTGCCAGCAGCTTAGGATGGGGCACTGAAGCTTTCTTT; CDR3 protein: CASSLGWGTEAFF
clone size: -; J gene: TRBJ2-1; D gene: -; V gene: TRBV4-2; CDR3 DNA: TGTGCCAGCAGCCAAGATGGCAGGGGCGGGGATGAGCAGTTCTTC; CDR3 protein: CASSQDGRGGDEQFF
clone size: -; J gene: TRBJ1-3; D gene: -; V gene: TRBV4-1; CDR3 DNA: TGCGCCAGCAGTCTCGTCACAGCCTCTGGAAACACCATATATTTT; CDR3 protein: CASSLVTASGNTIYF
clone size: -; J gene: TRBJ2-5; D gene: TRBD1; V gene: TRBV2; CDR3 DNA: TGTGCCAGCATCCGGGACAGGAACCAAGAGACCCAGTACTTC; CDR3 protein: CASIRDRNQETQYF
clone size: -; J gene: TRBJ2-2; D gene: TRBD1; V gene: TRBV29-1; CDR3 DNA: TGCAGCGTGGGGCAAAGACAGGGGAAGTCCGGGGAGCTGTTTTTT; CDR3 protein: CSVGQRQGKSGELFF
clone size: -; J gene: TRBJ2-1; D gene: TRBD2; V gene: TRBV9; CDR3 DNA: TGTGCCAGCAGCGTTACTAGCGGGGGGGCTGAGCAGTTCTTC; CDR3 protein: CASSVTSGGAEQFF
clone size: -; J gene: TRBJ1-5; D gene: -; V gene: TRBV18; CDR3 DNA: TGTGCCAGCTCACCACCGAGGGGTAGTAGCAATCAGCCCCAGCATTTT; CDR3 protein: CASSPPRGSSNQPQHF
clone size: -; J gene: TRBJ1-2; D gene: -; V gene: TRBV19; CDR3 DNA: TGTGCCAGTAGTATAGTATCGGCAAACTATGGCTACACCTTC; CDR3 protein: CASSIVSANYGYTF
clone size: -; J gene: TRBJ1-2; D gene: -; V gene: TRBV29-1; CDR3 DNA: TGCAGCGTTGAAAAGGGGTCGGGCTACACCTTC; CDR3 protein: CSVEKGSGYTF
clone size: -; J gene: TRBJ2-1; D gene: -; V gene: TRBV5-1; CDR3 DNA: TGCGCCAGCAGCCCTGACAACTACAATGAGCAGTTCTTC; CDR3 protein: CASSPDNYNEQFF
clone size: -; J gene: TRBJ1-3; D gene: TRBD1; V gene: TRBV10-3; CDR3 DNA: TGTGCCACACGTGGCCCCCAGGGGGCAACCTCTGGAAACACCATATATTTT; CDR3 protein: CATRGPQGATSGNTIYF
clone size: few; J gene: TRBJ1-2; D gene: TRBD1; V gene: TRBV6-6; CDR3 DNA: TGTGCCAGCAGTAACTGGCGGGACAGGGATGCAGAAGGCTACACCTTC; CDR3 protein: CASSNWRDRDAEGYTF
clone size: -; J gene: TRBJ1-1; D gene: -; V gene: TRBV18; CDR3 DNA: TGTGCCAGCTCACCGGGGACGCATTCTGAAGCTTTCTTT; CDR3 protein: CASSPGTHSEAFF
clone size: -; J gene: TRBJ1-1; D gene: -; V gene: TRBV27; CDR3 DNA: TGTGCCAGCAGGGCCCTGGGCCGCCAGACTGAAGCTTTCTTT; CDR3 protein: CASRALGRQTEAFF
clone size: -; J gene: TRBJ2-3; D gene: -; V gene: TRBV29-1; CDR3 DNA: TGCAGCGCCGAACCGGGGAGTGCAGATACGCAGTATTTT; CDR3 protein: CSAEPGSADTQYF
clone size: -; J gene: TRBJ2-3; D gene: -; V gene: TRBV6-5; CDR3 DNA: TGTGCCAGCAGTTTAGGACTGAGTAATACGCAGTATTTT; CDR3 protein: CASSLGLSNTQYF
clone size: -; J gene: TRBJ2-3; D gene: -; V gene: TRBV19; CDR3 DNA: TGTGCCAGTAGTAGGGGGGCAGATACGCAGTATTTT; CDR3 protein: CASSRGADTQYF
clone size: -; J gene: TRBJ1-2; D gene: -; V gene: TRBV19; CDR3 DNA: TGTGCCACCTGGGGGCAGACAGTTAACTATGGCTACACCTTC; CDR3 protein: CATWGQTVNYGYTF
clone size: few; J gene: TRBJ1-1; D gene: -; V gene: TRBV20-1; CDR3 DNA: TGCAGTGCTAGCGGGCATAGTGAAGCTTTCTTT; CDR3 protein: CSASGHSEAFF
clone size: -; J gene: TRBJ1-1; D gene: TRBD1; V gene: TRBV18; CDR3 DNA: TGTGCCAGCTCACCCGGGACAGGGGGAGGGATGAACACTGAAGCTTTCTTT; CDR3 protein: CASSPGTGGGMNTEAFF
clone size: -; J gene: TRBJ1-5; D gene: -; V gene: TRBV7-8; CDR3 DNA: TGTGCCAGCAGCTTCCCAGGGCCCAGCAATCAGCCCCAGCATTTT; CDR3 protein: CASSFPGPSNQPQHF
clone size: -; J gene: TRBJ1-3; D gene: -; V gene: TRBV7-9; CDR3 DNA: TGTGCCAGCAGCTTAACTCAGGGCCAGGACACCATATATTTT; CDR3 protein: CASSLTQGQDTIYF
clone size: -; J gene: TRBJ2-7; D gene: -; V gene: TRBV20-1; CDR3 DNA: TGCAGTGCTATTCTGATTGAGCAGTACTTC; CDR3 protein: CSAILIEQYF
clone size: -; J gene: TRBJ1-2; D gene: -; V gene: TRBV6-5; CDR3 DNA: TGTGCCAGCAGTTCTACGAGCAGGACCGGGGGCTACACCTTC; CDR3 protein: CASSSTSRTGGYTF
clone size: once; J gene: TRBJ1-5; D gene: -; V gene: TRBV6-1; CDR3 DNA: TGTGCCACCCAACCCCAGGGATTCAATCAGCCCCAGCATTTT; CDR3 protein: CATQPQGFNQPQHF
clone size: -; J gene: TRBJ2-5; D gene: -; V gene: TRBV2; CDR3 DNA: TGTGCCAGCAGTCTTTACCGCGATGGGACTCCTCAGGAGACCCAGTACTTC; CDR3 protein: CASSLYRDGTPQETQYF
clone size: -; J gene: TRBJ2-1; D gene: -; V gene: TRBV5-4; CDR3 DNA: TGTGCCAGCAGCTTGTGGGGGGCGCTAGGCAATGAGCAGTTCTTC; CDR3 protein: CASSLWGALGNEQFF
clone size: -; J gene: TRBJ2-7; D gene: -; V gene: TRBV5-1; CDR3 DNA: TGCGCCAGCAGCTTGGTAGAAACCTACGAGCAGTACTTC; CDR3 protein: CASSLVETYEQYF
clone size: -; J gene: TRBJ1-1; D gene: TRBD1; V gene: TRBV7-9; CDR3 DNA: TGTGCCAGCAGCCGAGGGACAGGGTGGGGAGCTTTCTTT; CDR3 protein: CASSRGTGWGAFF
clone size: -; J gene: TRBJ1-6; D gene: -; V gene: TRBV5-1; CDR3 DNA: TGCGCCAGCAGCGCTCAGGAGAGAGATAATTCACCCCTCCACTTT; CDR3 protein: CASSAQERDNSPLHF
clone size: -; J gene: TRBJ2-3; D gene: -; V gene: TRBV30; CDR3 DNA: TGTGCCTGGAGTGATTTCGGGGGCCTGGGAGATACGCAGTATTTT; CDR3 protein: CAWSDFGGLGDTQYF
clone size: -; J gene: TRBJ2-5; D gene: TRBD1; V gene: TRBV6-1; CDR3 DNA: TGTGCCAGCGGGACAGGATTCCAAGAGACCCAGTACTTC; CDR3 protein: CASGTGFQETQYF
clone size: medium-sized; J gene: TRBJ1-5; D gene: -; V gene: TRBV4-1; CDR3 DNA: TGCGCCAGCAGCCCCGGACCCTCAGGTAGCAATCAGCCCCAGCATTTT; CDR3 protein: CASSPGPSGSNQPQHF
clone size: -; J gene: TRBJ1-6; D gene: -; V gene: TRBV7-9; CDR3 DNA: TGTGCCAGCAGCGCCGGGACGGGAGGTTCACCCCTCCACTTT; CDR3 protein: CASSAGTGGSPLHF
clone size: -; J gene: TRBJ1-5; D gene: -; V gene: TRBV6-1; CDR3 DNA: TGTGCCAACGGGGAGGGGAGCAATCAGCCCCAGCATTTT; CDR3 protein: CANGEGSNQPQHF
clone size: -; J gene: TRBJ1-1; D gene: -; V gene: TRBV11-1; CDR3 DNA: TGTGCCAGCAGTCGCACTATGAACACTGAAGCTTTCTTT; CDR3 protein: CASSRTMNTEAFF
clone size: few; J gene: TRBJ1-1; D gene: -; V gene: TRBV19; CDR3 DNA: TGTGCCAGTACGTCCGGTCCTGCTGCTTTCTTT; CDR3 protein: CASTSGPAAFF
clone size: -; J gene: TRBJ1-1; D gene: TRBD1; V gene: TRBV6-5; CDR3 DNA: TGTGCCAGCAGTTACTCGGCAGGGGGAGGGGCTGAAGCTTTCTTT; CDR3 protein: CASSYSAGGGAEAFF
clone size: once; J gene: TRBJ2-7; D gene: TRBD1; V gene: TRBV25-1; CDR3 DNA: TGTGCCAGCAGTGATCTCAGACAGGGGGACTCCTACGAGCAGTACTTC; CDR3 protein: CASSDLRQGDSYEQYF
clone size: -; J gene: TRBJ2-1; D gene: -; V gene: TRBV9; CDR3 DNA: TGTGCCAGCAGTAGGGGACACGGCTACCATGAGCAGTTCTTC; CDR3 protein: CASSRGHGYHEQFF
clone size: -; J gene: TRBJ1-2; D gene: TRBD1; V gene: TRBV5-4; CDR3 DNA: TGTGCCAGCAGCCTACAGGGGGTTAACTATGGCTACACCTTC; CDR3 protein: CASSLQGVNYGYTF
clone size: -; J gene: TRBJ1-6; D gene: -; V gene: TRBV2; CDR3 DNA: TGTGCCAGCAGTGGCAAGGTTGAACCCCTCCACTTT; CDR3 protein: CASSGKVEPLHF
clone size: once; J gene: TRBJ1-4; D gene: TRBD1; V gene: TRBV5-1; CDR3 DNA: TGCGCCAGCAGTCCTACCCCACAGGGGGCGGGTGAAAAACTGTTTTTT; CDR3 protein: CASSPTPQGAGEKLFF
clone size: -; J gene: TRBJ2-7; D gene: -; V gene: TRBV14; CDR3 DNA: TGTGCCAGCAGCCAAGTAGGGCGGGATTACTACGAGCAGTACTTC; CDR3 protein: CASSQVGRDYYEQYF
clone size: -; J gene: TRBJ2-7; D gene: -; V gene: TRBV6-5; CDR3 DNA: TGTGCCAGCAGACGACAGAGAGGGCCTTCCTACGAGCAGTACTTC; CDR3 protein: CASRRQRGPSYEQYF
clone size: few; J gene: TRBJ1-3; D gene: -; V gene: TRBV30; CDR3 DNA: TGTGCCTGGAGTGTGGGGGCTAGCGGAAACACCATATATTTT; CDR3 protein: CAWSVGASGNTIYF
clone size: -; J gene: TRBJ2-5; D gene: TRBD2; V gene: TRBV7-2; CDR3 DNA: TGTGCCAGCAGCTTCCGGACTAGCGGGGGGGTGTACTTC; CDR3 protein: CASSFRTSGGVYF
clone size: -; J gene: TRBJ1-2; D gene: TRBD1; V gene: TRBV4-1; CDR3 DNA: TGCGCCAGCAGCCAAGAACAGGGGGCGAACTATGGCTACACCTTC; CDR3 protein: CASSQEQGANYGYTF